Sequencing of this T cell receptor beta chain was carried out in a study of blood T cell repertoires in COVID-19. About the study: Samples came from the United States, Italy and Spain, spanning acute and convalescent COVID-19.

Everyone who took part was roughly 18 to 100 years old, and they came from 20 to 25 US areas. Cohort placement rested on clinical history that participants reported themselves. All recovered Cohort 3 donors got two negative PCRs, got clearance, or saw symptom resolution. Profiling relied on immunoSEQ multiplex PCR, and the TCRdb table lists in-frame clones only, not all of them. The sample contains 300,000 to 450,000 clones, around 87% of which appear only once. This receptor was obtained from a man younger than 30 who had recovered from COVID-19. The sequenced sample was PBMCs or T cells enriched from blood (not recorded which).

For the CDR3, the DNA is TGTGCCAGCAGTGAACGGGAGGACTTCTGGATTTACAATGAGCAGTTCTTC. Its translation: CASSEREDFWIYNEQFF. The chain has TRBV6-1 and TRBJ2-1, with 7 bases that match TRBD2. Germline V gene data show CDR1 as MNHNS and CDR2 as SASEGT. The CDR3 extends over 17 amino acids. Trimming at V came to 2 bases and at J to 4 bases, leaving 11 bases not matched to a gene.